This T cell receptor beta chain was found in a study of blood T cell repertoires in COVID-19. On the study more broadly: Acute and convalescent COVID-19 samples came from the United States, Italy and Spain.

In the original processing: Estimated nucleated cell counts came from reference gene primer amplification. The table came from immunoSEQ multiplex PCR; TCRdb's copy has only in-frame clones and leaves some out. That table supplies the V and J calls and clone size; D and trimming were determined from the DNA. The table lists around 210,000 clones, around nine tenths of them singletons. The CDR3 is 14 amino acids. Germline CDR1 MNHNY, CDR2 SVGAGI (reference sequence). Trimming cost V 1 base and J 9 bases, with 13 bases left between them. The chain carries TRBV6-6 and TRBJ1-3, with D possibly matching TRBD1 (5 bases). The receptor was isolated from a man between 18 and 29 years old with active or convalescent COVID-19. Specimen: peripheral blood. The CDR3 region has the DNA TGTGCCAGCAGTTACTTGGACATGGGGCGCACCATATATTTT. Its translation is CASSYLDMGRTIYF.